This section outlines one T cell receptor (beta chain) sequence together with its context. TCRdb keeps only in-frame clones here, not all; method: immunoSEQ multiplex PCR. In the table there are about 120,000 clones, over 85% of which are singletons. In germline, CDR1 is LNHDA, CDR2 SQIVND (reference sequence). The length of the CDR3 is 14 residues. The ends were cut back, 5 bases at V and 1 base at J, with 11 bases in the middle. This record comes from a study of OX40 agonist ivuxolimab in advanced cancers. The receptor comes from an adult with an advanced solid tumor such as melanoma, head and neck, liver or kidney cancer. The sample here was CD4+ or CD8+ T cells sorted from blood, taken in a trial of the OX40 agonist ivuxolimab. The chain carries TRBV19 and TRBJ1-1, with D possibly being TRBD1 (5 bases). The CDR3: CASSHLGGNTEAFF. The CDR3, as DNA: TGTGCCAGTAGTCACTTGGGGGGGAACACTGAAGCTTTCTTT.